This T cell receptor (beta chain) was retrieved from a study of T cell responses to AZD1222 COVID-19 vaccine. Findings of the study overall: Repertoire samples came only from after the peak T cell response.

As concerns this clone: As yet, its antigen is unknown.

The V and J ends lost 6 bases and 8 bases respectively, with 16 bases between them. Germline V lookup: CDR1 MNHEY, CDR2 SVGAGI. CDR3 length: 14 residues. Some clones are missing from TCRdb's copy, which holds only in-frame ones; the method was immunoSEQ multiplex PCR. The sample records around 140,000 clones, 85% to 95% being singletons. The chain joins TRBV6-5 to TRBJ1-4; D is uncertain. The input for sequencing was peripheral blood, taken on day 0 of AZD1222 vaccination. The receptor comes from an adult in good health. The CDR3 nucleotides read TGTGCCAGCAGAAACGTGGTGAATGGCGAAAAACTGTTTTTT. It is translated as CASRNVVNGEKLFF.